The rows below give T cell receptor beta chains drawn from one sample of a study of T cell repertoires in aging, cancer and after chemotherapy. MiXCR, run by TCRdb on the multiplex PCR reads, gives a single entry per CDR3 protein. The sample lists 4,000 to 5,000 distinct CDR3 sequences, 26% occurring once. The sequenced sample consisted of blood. These receptors all come from a human donor with a blood cancer. Both conserved end residues are part of each CDR3. The D gene is left open where the match is weak. A clone size is listed for some rows: how often the clone was seen (once, few, many), or a class if it is expanded.

d_call: NA
j_call: TRBJ2-1
v_call: TRBV5-1
clone_size: NA
cdr3_nt: TGTGCCAGCAGCCCCGGAACTAGTTTTGATGAGCAGTTCTTC
cdr3_aa: CASSPGTSFDEQFF

d_call: NA
j_call: TRBJ2-7
v_call: TRBV19
clone_size: medium-sized
cdr3_nt: TGTGCCAGTAGTATGAGGGGACCGGTAACCTACGAGCAGTACTTC
cdr3_aa: CASSMRGPVTYEQYF

d_call: TRBD2
j_call: TRBJ2-7
v_call: TRBV5-4
clone_size: few
cdr3_nt: TGTGCCAGCAGCTTGGGTTTAGCGGGAGCCGAGCAGTACTTC
cdr3_aa: CASSLGLAGAEQYF

d_call: NA
j_call: TRBJ2-7
v_call: TRBV29-1
clone_size: medium-sized
cdr3_nt: TGCAGCGTTGAAGACACAGACTCCTACGAGCAGTACTTC
cdr3_aa: CSVEDTDSYEQYF

d_call: TRBD2
j_call: TRBJ2-5
v_call: TRBV2
clone_size: NA
cdr3_nt: TGTGCCAGCACGGGGGGGAGCGGGGGAGAGACCCAGTACTTC
cdr3_aa: CASTGGSGGETQYF

d_call: NA
j_call: TRBJ2-1
v_call: TRBV18
clone_size: medium-sized
cdr3_nt: TGTGCCGCCAGCCTCTCGGGTCTAGATGAGCAGTTCTTC
cdr3_aa: CAASLSGLDEQFF

d_call: NA
j_call: TRBJ2-5
v_call: TRBV29-1
clone_size: medium-sized
cdr3_nt: TGCAGCGCCCTACAGGGAAGGGACCTGCTTGCCCAGTACTTC
cdr3_aa: CSALQGRDLLAQYF

d_call: NA
j_call: TRBJ1-1
v_call: TRBV18
clone_size: NA
cdr3_nt: TGTGCCAGCTCACCGACAAGGATGAACACTGAAGCTTTCTTT
cdr3_aa: CASSPTRMNTEAFF

d_call: NA
j_call: TRBJ1-4
v_call: TRBV6-1
clone_size: medium-sized
cdr3_nt: TGTGCCAGCAGTGAGCGGGGACGTAATGAAAAACTGTTTTTT
cdr3_aa: CASSERGRNEKLFF

d_call: TRBD1
j_call: TRBJ2-7
v_call: TRBV20-1
clone_size: NA
cdr3_nt: TGCAGTGCTAGAGGGCCGGGACAGGGGCTAATCCCTTACTCCTACGAGCAGTACTTC
cdr3_aa: CSARGPGQGLIPYSYEQYF

d_call: TRBD2
j_call: TRBJ2-1
v_call: TRBV19
clone_size: few
cdr3_nt: TGTGCCAGTAGTAGGACAGGACTAGCGATACCTTTGGAGCAGTTCTTC
cdr3_aa: CASSRTGLAIPLEQFF

d_call: NA
j_call: TRBJ1-2
v_call: TRBV5-4
clone_size: NA
cdr3_nt: TGTGCCAGCAGCGTCGGGACATTTGACTATGGCTACACCTTC
cdr3_aa: CASSVGTFDYGYTF

d_call: NA
j_call: TRBJ2-5
v_call: TRBV12-3/TRBV12-4
clone_size: NA
cdr3_nt: TGTGCCAGCACCTGGAAGGGGGGCGAGACCCAGTACTTC
cdr3_aa: CASTWKGGETQYF

d_call: TRBD1
j_call: TRBJ1-1
v_call: TRBV19
clone_size: NA
cdr3_nt: TGTGCCAGCAGGAGGACAGGGGGCCTTGTGAACACTGAAGCTTTCTTT
cdr3_aa: CASRRTGGLVNTEAFF

d_call: NA
j_call: TRBJ2-3
v_call: TRBV7-9
clone_size: NA
cdr3_nt: TGTGCCAGCAGCATCGCTAGCACAGATACGCAGTATTTT
cdr3_aa: CASSIASTDTQYF

d_call: TRBD1
j_call: TRBJ2-1
v_call: TRBV20-1
clone_size: NA
cdr3_nt: TGCAGTGCTCGACCGGGACAGGGCTACAATGAGCAGTTCTTC
cdr3_aa: CSARPGQGYNEQFF

d_call: NA
j_call: TRBJ1-5
v_call: TRBV30
clone_size: few
cdr3_nt: TGTGCCTCAGGTCTGAATCAGCCCCAGCATTTT
cdr3_aa: CASGLNQPQHF

d_call: TRBD1
j_call: TRBJ2-7
v_call: TRBV20-1
clone_size: once
cdr3_nt: TGCAGTGCCCTCAGGCGACGGGACAGGGGGCGCGGCGGGGTGAGGGAGCAGTACTTC
cdr3_aa: CSALRRRDRGRGGVREQYF

d_call: NA
j_call: TRBJ1-2
v_call: TRBV6-5
clone_size: NA
cdr3_nt: TGTGCCAGCAGTTACATAACACGGGGGGCGAGTAATGGCTACACCTTC
cdr3_aa: CASSYITRGASNGYTF

d_call: NA
j_call: TRBJ1-5
v_call: TRBV30
clone_size: few
cdr3_nt: TGTGCCTGGAATGACGGGACAACTAGCAATCAGCCCCAGCATTTT
cdr3_aa: CAWNDGTTSNQPQHF

d_call: TRBD2
j_call: TRBJ2-7
v_call: TRBV7-9
clone_size: NA
cdr3_nt: TGTGCCAGCAGCTTAGCGCCTACTAGCGGGAGGCGGTCCGAGCAGTACTTC
cdr3_aa: CASSLAPTSGRRSEQYF

d_call: NA
j_call: TRBJ2-7
v_call: TRBV10-2
clone_size: few
cdr3_nt: TGCGCCAGCAGTGAGAGCCAAGTACCCTCCTACGAGCAGTACTTC
cdr3_aa: CASSESQVPSYEQYF

d_call: NA
j_call: TRBJ2-5
v_call: TRBV29-1
clone_size: medium-sized
cdr3_nt: TGCAGCCAACTAAGTTGGGGAGAGACCCAGTACTTC
cdr3_aa: CSQLSWGETQYF

d_call: NA
j_call: TRBJ2-7
v_call: TRBV24-1
clone_size: NA
cdr3_nt: TGTGCCACCAGCAGGGGATTGGGCTACGAGCAGTACTTC
cdr3_aa: CATSRGLGYEQYF

d_call: NA
j_call: TRBJ1-5
v_call: TRBV30
clone_size: NA
cdr3_nt: TGTGCCTGGACTGACAGAGTTAATCAGCCCCAGCATTTT
cdr3_aa: CAWTDRVNQPQHF

d_call: NA
j_call: TRBJ2-2
v_call: TRBV6-1
clone_size: few
cdr3_nt: TGTGCCAGCAGTGAAGGGAGGGGAGGCGGGGAGCTGTTTTTT
cdr3_aa: CASSEGRGGGELFF

d_call: NA
j_call: TRBJ1-5
v_call: TRBV6-1
clone_size: few
cdr3_nt: TGTGCCAGCAGTGTTAACAGGGTTAATAGCAATCAGCCCCAGCATTTT
cdr3_aa: CASSVNRVNSNQPQHF

d_call: NA
j_call: TRBJ2-7
v_call: TRBV7-9
clone_size: NA
cdr3_nt: TGTGCCAGCAGCTTTTTAGGGTACGAGCAGTACTTC
cdr3_aa: CASSFLGYEQYF

d_call: NA
j_call: TRBJ2-1
v_call: TRBV11-3
clone_size: medium-sized
cdr3_nt: TGTGCCAGCAGCCGAGTCAATGAGCAGTTCTTC
cdr3_aa: CASSRVNEQFF

d_call: NA
j_call: TRBJ2-1
v_call: TRBV5-1
clone_size: few
cdr3_nt: TGCGCCAGCAGCTTGGATTTCAGCTCCTACAATGAGCAGTTCTTC
cdr3_aa: CASSLDFSSYNEQFF

d_call: NA
j_call: TRBJ2-2
v_call: TRBV18
clone_size: few
cdr3_nt: TGTGCCAGCTCACAAAAGTACCGGGAGCTGTTTTTT
cdr3_aa: CASSQKYRELFF

d_call: TRBD2
j_call: TRBJ2-7
v_call: TRBV12-3/TRBV12-4
clone_size: few
cdr3_nt: TGTGCCAGCAGACGACTAGCGGGGGGCTACGAGCAGTACTTC
cdr3_aa: CASRRLAGGYEQYF

d_call: NA
j_call: TRBJ1-3
v_call: TRBV7-9
clone_size: NA
cdr3_nt: TGTGCCAGCAACCTGCTGGGACGGGTGTCTGGAAACACCATATATTTT
cdr3_aa: CASNLLGRVSGNTIYF

d_call: TRBD2
j_call: TRBJ2-1
v_call: TRBV29-1
clone_size: medium-sized
cdr3_nt: TGCAGCGTTGTAGTCGGGGGGGCCTACAATGAGCAGTTCTTC
cdr3_aa: CSVVVGGAYNEQFF

d_call: NA
j_call: TRBJ2-6
v_call: TRBV19
clone_size: medium-sized
cdr3_nt: TGTGCCAGTACCCCGACGGGATCTGGGGCCAACGTCCTGACTTTC
cdr3_aa: CASTPTGSGANVLTF

d_call: NA
j_call: TRBJ2-2
v_call: TRBV19
clone_size: NA
cdr3_nt: TGTGCCAGTAGATTTACCGGGGGCACCGGGGAGCTGTTTTTT
cdr3_aa: CASRFTGGTGELFF

d_call: TRBD2
j_call: TRBJ2-1
v_call: TRBV24-1
clone_size: few
cdr3_nt: TGTGCCACCAGTGATTTACTAGCGGCCCAAGATGAGCAGTTCTTC
cdr3_aa: CATSDLLAAQDEQFF

d_call: NA
j_call: TRBJ1-3
v_call: TRBV7-9
clone_size: NA
cdr3_nt: TGTGCCAGCAGCTTAGACGAATTCGGCTCTGGAAACACCATATATTTT
cdr3_aa: CASSLDEFGSGNTIYF

d_call: NA
j_call: TRBJ1-3
v_call: TRBV6-5
clone_size: few
cdr3_nt: TGTGCCAGCAGAACAGGGTTTTCCTCTGGAAACACCATATATTTT
cdr3_aa: CASRTGFSSGNTIYF

d_call: NA
j_call: TRBJ1-1
v_call: TRBV30
clone_size: NA
cdr3_nt: TGTGCCTGGCAGAGTTTTAACACTGAAGCTTTCTTT
cdr3_aa: CAWQSFNTEAFF

d_call: NA
j_call: TRBJ2-2
v_call: TRBV7-9
clone_size: NA
cdr3_nt: TGTGCCAGCAGCTTTGAGATCGGGGAGCTGTTTTTT
cdr3_aa: CASSFEIGELFF

d_call: NA
j_call: TRBJ1-6
v_call: TRBV19
clone_size: NA
cdr3_nt: TGTGCCAGTAGTATAAGCTCCTATAATTCACCCCTCCACTTT
cdr3_aa: CASSISSYNSPLHF